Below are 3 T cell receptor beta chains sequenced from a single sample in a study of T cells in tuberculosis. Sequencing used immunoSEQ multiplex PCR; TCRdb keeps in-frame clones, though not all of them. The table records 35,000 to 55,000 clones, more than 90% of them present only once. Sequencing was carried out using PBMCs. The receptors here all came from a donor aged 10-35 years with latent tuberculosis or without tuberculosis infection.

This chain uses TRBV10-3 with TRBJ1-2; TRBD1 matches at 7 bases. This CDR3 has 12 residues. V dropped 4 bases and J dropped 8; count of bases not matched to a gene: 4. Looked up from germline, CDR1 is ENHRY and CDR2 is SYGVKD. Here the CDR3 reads CAISGGQLGYTF. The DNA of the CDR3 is TGTGCCATCAGTGGGGGACAGTTAGGCTACACCTTC.

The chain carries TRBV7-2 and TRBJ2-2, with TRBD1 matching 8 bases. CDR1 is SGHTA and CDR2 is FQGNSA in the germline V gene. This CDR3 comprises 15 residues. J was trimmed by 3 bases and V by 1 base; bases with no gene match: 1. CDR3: CASSLGQGYTGELFF. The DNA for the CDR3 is TGTGCCAGCAGCTTAGGACAGGGGTACACCGGGGAGCTGTTTTTT.

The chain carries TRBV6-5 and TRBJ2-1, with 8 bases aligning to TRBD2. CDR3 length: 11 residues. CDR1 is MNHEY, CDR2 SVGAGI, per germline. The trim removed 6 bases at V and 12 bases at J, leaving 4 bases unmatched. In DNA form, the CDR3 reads TGTGCCAGCAGGGGACTAGGCGCGCAGTTCTTC. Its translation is CASRGLGAQFF.